The source of this T cell receptor (beta chain) is a study of blood T cells in healthy people across ages. As regards this clonotype: As yet, its antigen is unknown.

Primed by a sample-barcoded 5' primer and a J-beta primer mix, a second PCR proceeded for roughly 6 to 12 cycles. TCRdb reprocessed the 5' RACE reads via MiXCR and lists one record per CDR3 protein. The repertoire holds roughly 800,000 distinct CDR3 sequences, with around a quarter as singletons. Overall study findings and caveats: Naive CD4+ cells and diversity were both higher in long-lived donors than in aged donors.

This sample was shared with a second study, whose subject was T cells of mothers and their children.

The source material was blood. The receptor comes from a boy under 18 in good health.

CDR3 loop: CASSLRSGSVYEQYF. In DNA form, the CDR3 reads TGTGCCAGCAGCTTAAGAAGTGGGTCAGTTTACGAGCAGTACTTC. The chain has TRBV7-9 and TRBJ2-7; D not certain. CDR1 SEHNR and CDR2 FQNEAQ come from the germline V gene (reference sequence). V was trimmed by 2 bases and J by 4 bases, leaving 15 bases between them. CDR3 length: 15 amino acids.